Shown below are 19 T cell receptor beta chains from a single sample sequenced in a study of early T cells in non-severe SARS-CoV-2 infection. TCRdb re-derived calls from the 5' RACE reads in MiXCR, one entry per CDR3 protein. The sample contains over 60,000 distinct CDR3 sequences, about 9.4% of which appear only once. Sequencing was performed on whole blood, taken at baseline. These receptors were collected from an adult who was a healthcare worker with PCR-confirmed SARS-CoV-2 infection or an uninfected control (not recorded which).

This sequence joins TRBV4-1 and TRBJ1-2, with TRBD1 matching over 9 bases. CDR3 length: 17 residues. The J segment lost 0 bases and the V segment lost 4 bases, leaving 9 bases of the junction unmatched. Germline lookup yields CDR1 MGHRA and CDR2 YSYEKL. Written as DNA, the CDR3 is TGCGCCAGCAGCCCGGGACAGGGCAGGTTAGCTAACTATGGCTACACCTTC. Amino acids: CASSPGQGRLANYGYTF.

This clonotype was picked up many times. V is TRBV11-2 and J is TRBJ2-3; 12 nucleotides match TRBD2. This CDR3 is built from 16 residues. V lost 5 bases to trimming and J lost 1 base; unmatched junction nucleotides: 4. In germline, CDR1 is SGHAT, CDR2 FQNNGV. The CDR3: CASSPSGGAGTDTQYF. The DNA for the CDR3 is TGTGCCAGCAGCCCTAGCGGGGGGGCTGGCACAGATACGCAGTATTTT. The complete variable domain, with remaining parts taken from reference TRBV11-2 and TRBJ2-3, reads EAGVAQSPRYKIIEKRQSVAFWCNPISGHATLYWYQQILGQGPKLLIQFQNNGVVDDSQLPKDRFSAERLKGVDSTLKIQPAKLEDSAVYLCASSPSGGAGTDTQYFGPGTRLTVL.

The chain links TRBV10-2 to TRBJ1-3; D remains unclear. Looked up from germline, CDR1 is WSHSY and CDR2 is SAAADI. Trimming stripped 8 bases from V and 0 bases from J, with 11 bases between. CDR3 size: 14 residues. CDR3 residues: CASSDPSSGNTIYF. CDR3 nucleotide sequence: TGCGCCAGCTCGGACCCAAGCTCTGGAAACACCATATATTTT.

CDR3 nucleotide sequence: TGTGCCTGTGCAGTGGCCGCTGAAGCTTTCTTT. This sequence encodes CACAVAAEAFF. This chain links TRBV30 with TRBJ1-1; D unresolved. Looked up from germline, CDR1 is GTSNPN and CDR2 is SVGIG (reference sequence). The CDR3 spans 11 residues. Trimming shortened V by 6 bases and J by 6 bases, and 11 bases separated the two germline ends.

V usage is TRBV5-1 and J usage is TRBJ2-7; 8 bases are shared with TRBD1. V was clipped by 2 bases and J by 1 base; unmatched bases: 5. Germline V gene sequence: CDR1 SGHRS, CDR2 YFSETQ. This CDR3 contains 15 residues. CDR3 nucleotide sequence: TGCGCCAGCAGCTTTACGACAGGGGCATCCTACGAGCAGTACTTC. Translation: CASSFTTGASYEQYF.

CDR3 bases: TGCGCCAGCAGCTTGGCCGGGTTAGCTTACGAGCAGTACTTC. Translation gives CASSLAGLAYEQYF. The chain couples TRBV5-1 to TRBJ2-7; D unclear. V gave up 0 bases and J gave up 4 bases, with 11 bases separating them. The CDR3 sequence is 14 residues long. The germline gives CDR1 SGHRS, CDR2 YFSETQ.

This clonotype has ten or more counts. This sequence joins TRBV5-4 and TRBJ2-1; 9 bases line up with TRBD2. V shed 3 bases, J shed 1 base, and the junction held 5 bases outside the gene matches. Germline V gene sequence: CDR1 SGHNT, CDR2 YYREEE (reference sequence). There are 16 residues in the CDR3. The chain's CDR3 is CASSWGSGGSYNEQFF. The DNA of the CDR3 is TGTGCCAGCAGCTGGGGCAGCGGGGGGTCCTACAATGAGCAGTTCTTC. Drawing the rest from reference TRBV5-4 and TRBJ2-1, the complete variable domain is ETGVTQSPTHLIKTRGQQVTLRCSSQSGHNTVSWYQQALGQGPQFIFQYYREEENGRGNFPPRFSGLQFPNYSSELNVNALELDDSALYLCASSWGSGGSYNEQFFGPGTRLTVL.

In its sample, this clonotype was seen many times. V gene TRBV5-4 combines with J gene TRBJ1-3, with D possibly being TRBD1 (6 bases). Trimming stripped 1 base from V and 3 bases from J, with 8 bases between. Germline V lookup: CDR1 SGHNT, CDR2 YYREEE (reference sequence). This CDR3 has 14 amino acids. CDR3: CASSLTGSGNTIYF. CDR3 sequence (DNA): TGTGCCAGCAGCTTGACAGGGAGTGGAAACACCATATATTTT.

This clonotype was observed at least ten times. This chain connects TRBV6-2 or TRBV6-3 to TRBJ1-1; D not certain. Trimming shortened V by 6 bases and J by 8 bases, and 10 bases separated the two germline ends. The germline V gene has CDR1 MNHEY and CDR2 SVGEGT. The CDR3 is made up of 11 amino acids. The CDR3 DNA follows: TGTGCCAGCAGGCGGTCCCGGGAAGCTTTCTTT. This gives the protein CASRRSREAFF.

This clonotype has ten or more counts. The rearrangement uses TRBV4-3 and TRBJ2-2; 9 bases fit TRBD1. The V gene end was trimmed by 4 bases and the J gene end by 4 bases; junction bases not matched to a gene: 7. Germline CDR1 and CDR2: LGHNA and YSLEER. The CDR3 spans 16 residues. DNA of the CDR3: TGCGCCAGCAGCCTCGGGACAGGGCCGAGCACCGGGGAGCTGTTTTTT. Encoded protein: CASSLGTGPSTGELFF.

This clonotype has more than one count but fewer than ten. This chain uses TRBV11-3 with TRBJ1-1; weak D call: TRBD1 (6 bases). The CDR3 has 15 residues. Trimming stripped 6 bases from V and 0 bases from J, with 14 bases between. CDR1 and CDR2 from the germline V gene are SGHNT and YENEEA. CDR3 sequence reads: CASRHRALMNTEAFF. The CDR3 bases are TGTGCCAGCAGGCACAGGGCCCTGATGAACACTGAAGCTTTCTTT.

This clonotype was seen ten or more times. V gene TRBV11-2 combines with J gene TRBJ2-1; D perhaps matches TRBD2 (5 bases). The germline gives CDR1 SGHAT, CDR2 FQNNGV. The CDR3 is 12 residues long. Trimming pared 6 bases from V and 3 bases from J, leaving 6 bases between. The CDR3 bases are TGTGCCAGCAGTCGGGACTACAATGAGCAGTTCTTC. This sequence encodes CASSRDYNEQFF.

This rearrangement joins TRBV5-1 to TRBJ1-4; D ambiguous. CDR3 length equals 14 residues. Per the germline V gene, CDR1 is SGHRS and CDR2 is YFSETQ. V dropped 2 bases and J dropped 2 bases, with 7 bases sitting between them. The CDR3 DNA sequence: TGCGCCAGCAGCTTTACAGCCACTAATGAAAAACTGTTTTTT. Translation gives CASSFTATNEKLFF.

Only a few counts were recorded for this clonotype. Written as DNA, the CDR3 is TGTGCCAGCAGTTACCTAACAGCCGGGGAGCTGTTTTTT. This gives the protein CASSYLTAGELFF. This chain joins TRBV6-2 or TRBV6-3 and TRBJ2-2; D ambiguous. The germline V gene encodes CDR1 MNHEY and CDR2 SVGEGT. Trimming removed 2 bases from V and 6 bases from J, with 7 bases in between. This CDR3 has 13 amino acids.

This clonotype was detected ten times or more. This sequence joins TRBV5-4 and TRBJ2-5; TRBD1 matches at 7 bases. Germline CDR1 and CDR2: SGHNT and YYREEE (reference sequence). Germline trimming cut 4 bases from V and 1 base from J; bases unmatched to any gene: 4. The CDR3 sequence is 14 residues long. The CDR3 is CASSLGTVQETQYF. Written as DNA, the CDR3 is TGTGCCAGCAGCCTTGGGACAGTCCAAGAGACCCAGTACTTC.

In its sample, this clonotype was seen a few times. This chain joins TRBV28 and TRBJ2-1, with TRBD2 identical over 9 bases. The length of the CDR3 is 14 residues. Looked up from germline, CDR1 is MDHEN and CDR2 is SYDVKM. Trimming at V came to 8 bases and at J to 6 bases, leaving 8 bases not matched to a gene. The CDR3 loop is CASQPSGKINEQFF. The CDR3 coding sequence is TGTGCCAGCCAGCCTAGCGGGAAAATCAATGAGCAGTTCTTC. Full variable domain (rest looked up from reference TRBV28 and TRBJ2-1): DVKVTQSSRYLVKRTGEKVFLECVQDMDHENMFWYRQDPGLGLRLIYFSYDVKMKEKGDIPEGYSVSREKKERFSLILESASTNQTSMYLCASQPSGKINEQFFGPGTRLTVL.

This clonotype was observed a few times. V is TRBV7-9 and J is TRBJ2-3; TRBD2 aligns across 8 bases. V gave up 8 bases and J gave up 5 bases; unmatched junction bases: 12. The CDR3 is 15 amino acids. Germline values: CDR1 SEHNR, CDR2 FQNEAQ (reference sequence). In DNA form, the CDR3 reads TGTGCCAGCGACAATAGCGGGGTAGCGGGAGATACGCAGTATTTT. Encoded protein: CASDNSGVAGDTQYF.

This clonotype was detected many times. V is TRBV6-1 and J is TRBJ1-6; D is unresolved. The germline V and J ends were trimmed by 1 base and 7 bases, with 17 bases remaining between them. The germline V gene has CDR1 MNHNS and CDR2 SASEGT. This CDR3 has 17 residues. The CDR3 is CASSEGPGGPWNSPLHF. DNA of the CDR3: TGTGCCAGCAGTGAAGGACCTGGAGGGCCCTGGAATTCACCCCTCCACTTT.

V gene TRBV24-1 combines with J gene TRBJ2-1, with TRBD1 matching over 8 bases. V shed 0 bases, J shed 5 bases, and the junction held 2 bases outside the gene matches. CDR1 and CDR2 from the germline V gene are KGHDR and SFDVKD. CDR3 length: 15 residues. The CDR3, as DNA: TGTGCCACCAGTGATTTGGGACAGGGAAACAATGAGCAGTTCTTC. Translation: CATSDLGQGNNEQFF.